This T cell receptor beta chain was identified in a study of shared clonotypes between healthy human individuals. The V end lost 2 bases, the J end lost 10 bases, and 16 bases lay between the germline ends. Germline assignment: CDR1 SGDLS and CDR2 YYNGEE. The CDR3 sequence is 14 residues long. Those who donated were healthy HIV-negative adults, with no recent acute infections or vaccinations reported. Pooled CD45RO+ cells and CCR7-negative CD45RA+ TemRA cells made up CD8 memory. Here immunoSEQ multiplex PCR was the method, and the copy in TCRdb shows in-frame clones only, minus some. The data hold 80,000 to 100,000 clones, with 68% observed a single time.

The chain uses TRBV9 and TRBJ2-1; D unresolved. The TCR was taken from a man aged 30 to 45 in good health. What was sequenced was memory CD8+ T cells sorted from blood. Subset reported: CD45RO+ cells pooled with CCR7-negative TemRA cells. CDR3 region: CASSVKDGFGEQFF. Written as DNA, the CDR3 is TGTGCCAGCAGCGTGAAGGACGGCTTCGGAGAGCAGTTCTTC.